The text below deals with one T cell receptor (beta chain). What it binds is unknown. TCRdb independently ran MiXCR on the RT-PCR reads; one entry per CDR3 protein. The sample lists 710,000 or so distinct CDR3 sequences, 15% to 19% occurring once. CDR1 MNHEY and CDR2 SMNVEV come from the germline V gene (reference sequence). The V gene lost 4 bases and the J gene lost 0 bases, with 10 bases spanning the gap. The CDR3 is 15 residues long. This sample was taken from a study of response to subunit inactivated influenza vaccine. Study-level findings and limits: It was the authors' suggestion that each seasonal influenza vaccination recruits few new T cells.

Source: PBMCs from blood, taken 11 to 12 days after vaccination. This clonotype was sampled from a man between 50 and 59 years old who received an inactivated influenza vaccine. The chain links TRBV27 to TRBJ2-4; unclear D gene. The CDR3 DNA reads TGTGCCAGCAGTTCATCCGTCCTAGCCAAAAACATTCAGTACTTC. Residues: CASSSSVLAKNIQYF.